Below, 13 T cell receptor beta chains from the same sample are listed, as sequenced in a study of graft-versus-host responses after intestinal transplantation. The data were produced by immunoSEQ multiplex PCR, yet TCRdb's version contains in-frame clones alone and is incomplete. Of over 75,000 clones in the sample, approximately 90% were seen once. The antigens for these receptors are not known. The sample in question was unstimulated CD4+ T cells sorted from spleen or lymph node cells, obtained before transplant. These receptors originate from a human donor who was the organ donor for an intestinal transplant.

The chain uses TRBV7-8 and TRBJ2-7; tentative D call: TRBD1 (6 bases). The CDR3 consists of 13 residues. Germline V gene sequence: CDR1 SGHVS, CDR2 FQNEAQ. With 2 bases removed from V and 6 bases from J, the gap between germline ends came to 11 bases. The CDR3 DNA follows: TGTGCCAGCAGCTTACGCCCCAGGGGCGAGCAGTACTTC. Its translation: CASSLRPRGEQYF. The entire variable domain, with the rest obtained from reference TRBV7-8 and TRBJ2-7, is as follows: GAGVSQSPRYKVAKRGQDVALRCDPISGHVSLFWYQQALGQGPEFLTYFQNEAQLDKSGLPSDRFFAERPEGSVSTLKIQRTQQEDSAVYLCASSLRPRGEQYFGPGTRLTVT.

This clone was seen once. The genes are TRBV5-1 and TRBJ2-5; 10 nucleotides line up with TRBD1. The V and J ends lost 1 base and 3 bases, in that order; junction bases with no gene match: 3. The CDR3 has 15 amino acids. Germline CDR1 is SGHRS and CDR2 is YFSETQ. The CDR3 here is CASSLSGTGEETQYF. The DNA of the CDR3 is TGCGCCAGCAGCTTGTCCGGGACAGGGGAAGAGACCCAGTACTTC.

This chain links TRBV2 with TRBJ2-5; D possibly corresponds to TRBD2 (6 bases). The CDR3 has 14 amino acids. Trimming stripped 3 bases from V and 9 bases from J, with 17 bases between. CDR1 and CDR2 from the germline V gene are SNHLY and FYNNEI. CDR3 nucleotide sequence: TGTGCCAGCAGTGAGGACCGGACGACTAGGGCCCAGTACTTC. Residues: CASSEDRTTRAQYF. The variable domain in full, with the rest retrieved from reference TRBV2 and TRBJ2-5, is EPEVTQTPSHQVTQMGQEVILRCVPISNHLYFYWYRQILGQKVEFLVSFYNNEISEKSEIFDDQFSVERPDGSNFTLKIRSTKLEDSAMYFCASSEDRTTRAQYFGPGTRLLVL.

The chain employs TRBV7-2 and TRBJ2-3; D gene uncertain. V dropped 5 bases and J dropped 5 bases, with 5 bases sitting between them. Germline CDR1 and CDR2: SGHTA and FQGNSA. This CDR3 comprises 11 residues. CDR3: CASSPQDTQYF. The CDR3 DNA reads as TGTGCCAGCAGCCCCCAAGATACGCAGTATTTT.

This clone appeared once. The chain combines TRBV5-8 with TRBJ1-2; 7 bases fit TRBD1. CDR3 length: 13 amino acids. Germline lookup yields CDR1 SGHTS and CDR2 YDEGEE. V lost 9 bases and J lost 1; bases outside the gene matches: 6. The CDR3 coding sequence is TGTGCCACACCGAGACAGGGTAACTATGGCTACACCTTC. Amino acids: CATPRQGNYGYTF.

The J gene is TRBJ2-6, the V gene TRBV5-1; D ambiguous. Trimming removed 3 bases at V and 0 bases at J, with 4 bases between. This CDR3 has 14 residues. Per germline, CDR1 SGHRS and CDR2 YFSETQ. The CDR3 loop reads CASSSYSGANVLTF. CDR3 in DNA: TGCGCCAGCAGCTCCTACTCTGGGGCCAACGTCCTGACTTTC.

CDR3 sequence: CSVAGTSGSSYNEQFF. Here the CDR3 DNA reads TGCAGCGTTGCGGGGACTAGCGGGAGCTCCTACAATGAGCAGTTCTTC. This chain connects TRBV29-1 to TRBJ2-1; 14 positions agree with TRBD2. The V and J ends lost 4 bases and 0 bases, in that order; junction bases with no gene match: 2. The CDR3 spans 16 residues. The V gene's germline CDR1 is SQVTM and CDR2 ANQGSEA.

A word on this clone: Because it lacks the conserved phenylalanine or tryptophan at the end, this CDR3 is likely a read error. No DNA is shown, since the ends of the CDR3 on it are uncertain; the CDR3 is the one TCRdb lists. The gene calls are TRBV19 and TRBJ2-7; the DNA was not used to check the table's D call, TRBD1. Germline-derived CDR1 and CDR2 are LNHDA and SQIVND (reference sequence). The CDR3 is 8 residues long, ends included. The CDR3 here is CASSTRLL.

The DNA for the CDR3 is TGTGCCAGCAGTTGGGGCGGGGGGCTCACGAATCAGCCCCAGCATTTT. The encoded protein is CASSWGGGLTNQPQHF. The V and J genes are TRBV28 and TRBJ1-5, with D possibly being TRBD1 (6 bases). V dropped 4 bases and J dropped 4 bases, with 17 bases sitting between them. CDR1 is MDHEN, CDR2 SYDVKM, per germline. The CDR3 has 16 amino acids. The variable domain in full, with the rest retrieved from reference TRBV28 and TRBJ1-5, is DVKVTQSSRYLVKRTGEKVFLECVQDMDHENMFWYRQDPGLGLRLIYFSYDVKMKEKGDIPEGYSVSREKKERFSLILESASTNQTSMYLCASSWGGGLTNQPQHFGDGTRLSIL.

This chain uses TRBV2 with TRBJ2-2; 10 bases match TRBD1. Looked up from germline, CDR1 is SNHLY and CDR2 is FYNNEI. The V and J ends lost 8 bases and 5 bases, in that order; junction bases with no gene match: 5. The CDR3 contains 14 residues. The CDR3 DNA is TGTGCCAGCGGGGGGACAGGGGAGACCGGGGAGCTGTTTTTT. Residues: CASGGTGETGELFF. The variable domain in full, completed from reference TRBV2 and TRBJ2-2, reads EPEVTQTPSHQVTQMGQEVILRCVPISNHLYFYWYRQILGQKVEFLVSFYNNEISEKSEIFDDQFSVERPDGSNFTLKIRSTKLEDSAMYFCASGGTGETGELFFGEGSRLTVL.

This clone was picked up a small number of times. Other DNA sequences from this sample encode an identical CDR3 as well. This chain uses TRBV6-5 with TRBJ2-7; 9 bases are a match to TRBD1. Germline CDR1 MNHEY, CDR2 SVGAGI. V dropped 8 bases and J dropped 5; count of bases not matched to a gene: 7. The CDR3 runs to 13 residues. The CDR3 DNA follows: TGTGCCAGCCGAACAGGGGGCTCGGACGAGCAGTACTTC. Translated, it gives CASRTGGSDEQYF.

V is TRBV7-3 and J is TRBJ2-6; TRBD1 aligns across 7 bases. CDR1 is SGHTA, CDR2 FQGTGA, per germline. This CDR3 comprises 17 residues. Trimming at V came to 7 bases and at J to 0 bases, leaving 9 bases not matched to a gene. The CDR3 loop is CASTGDSDRSGANVLTF. The CDR3 DNA is TGTGCCAGCACCGGGGACAGCGATCGCTCTGGGGCCAACGTCCTGACTTTC. The full variable domain, its missing parts supplied by reference TRBV7-3 and TRBJ2-6, is GAGVSQTPSNKVTEKGKYVELRCDPISGHTALYWYRQSLGQGPEFLIYFQGTGAADDSGLPNDRFFAVRPEGSVSTLKIQRTERGDSAVYLCASTGDSDRSGANVLTFGAGSRLTVL.

The gene calls are TRBV30 and TRBJ2-7; D perhaps matches TRBD2 (5 bases). Trimming removed 4 bases from V and 4 bases from J, with 17 bases in between. CDR3 length: 14 amino acids. Germline assignment: CDR1 GTSNPN and CDR2 SVGIG (reference sequence). In DNA, the CDR3 is TGTGCCTGGAATAAGCAGAGCGGACCTTACGAGCAGTACTTC. The encoded protein is CAWNKQSGPYEQYF.